The entry that follows covers one T cell receptor beta chain sequence. The sample holds many counts of this clonotype. Its antigen remains undetermined. There are no base qualities to consult, and no much larger clone falls within one base. Measured from the cysteine to the phenylalanine, the CDR3 is 13 residues long. Here the CDR3 DNA is all that survives: 39 bases in frame from base 1. The germline V gene (reference sequence) provides CDR1 LNHDA and CDR2 SQIVND. Deletion took 7 bases off V and 0 bases off J, with a span of 10 bases between the germline ends. The ophthalmopathy patients had moderately to severely active disease, with a Clinical Activity Score of 3 or higher, a NOSPECS grade of 4 or higher, and a disease duration of less than 3 months. Patients were excluded if they had other autoimmune diseases, uncontrolled infections, pregnancy or lactation. Diagnosis was based on clinical symptoms, serum thyroxine, TRAb, thyroid ultrasound and orbital computed tomography. Using Ficoll-Paque density gradient centrifugation, PBMCs were isolated from 9 to 10 ml of fresh peripheral blood. Total RNA was extracted with Trizol reagent and quality-checked on an Agilent 2100 Bioanalyzer.

This specimen belongs to a study of Graves' ophthalmopathy and Graves' hyperthyroidism (dated by TCRdb to 2016 to 2019). Turning to the overall study: Peripheral blood was collected at initial diagnosis, prior to any treatment. TCR beta repertoire signatures were used to distinguish Graves' ophthalmopathy from Graves' hyperthyroidism and to predict progression to ophthalmopathy. In total, 120 to 150 blood samples were TCR-sequenced: 43 ophthalmopathy, 80 or so hyperthyroidism and 17 hyperthyroidism-to-ophthalmopathy patients. To explore V-J signatures that distinguish ophthalmopathy from hyperthyroidism, a discovery set of about a hundred patients was enrolled, made up of 43 with ophthalmopathy and under 65 with stable hyperthyroidism. An independent validation cohort comprised 18 hyperthyroidism patients and 15 to 17 patients who later progressed from hyperthyroidism to ophthalmopathy. In roughly 6 hyperthyroidism patients, T-cell repertoires of thyroid tissue and blood were compared. Following sampling, methimazole starting at 30 mg daily was administered to hyperthyroidism patients, and high-dose intravenous methylprednisolone was administered to ophthalmopathy patients. Study-wide findings and limitations: No statistical method was used to predetermine the sample size, and group allocation was not hidden from the investigators. In validation, the model predicted ophthalmopathy progression with over 60% sensitivity and about 73% specificity; approximately 12 predicted patients were CT-confirmed with GO in a median of approximately 6.5 months. Ophthalmopathy was separated from stable hyperthyroidism by the 13-signature model with 85% to 90% sensitivity and 81% to 84% specificity in cross-validation and with 80%/75% in the test set. Most of the expanded thyroid clonotypes with a frequency above 0.001 were also detected in blood, and it was suggested that the thyroid immune response may be reflected by blood repertoires.

For repertoire sequencing, the TCR beta CDR3 regions were amplified from RNA transcripts. The first round was an RT-PCR using HTBI primers with the Qiagen OneStep RT-PCR kit, and this first round was followed by a second-round multiplex PCR, then size selection and purification. The libraries underwent paired-end sequencing with 100 bp reads on an Illumina HiSeq2000. In the authors' own workflow: SOAPnuke was used for read processing, and reads with adapters, uncalled bases, a mean Phred below 15, or no exact constant-primer or identifier match were discarded. High-quality paired reads were merged with COPE v1.2.5. Each unique nucleotide sequence was treated as a clonotype, and MiTCR v1.1 was used to align the clonotypes to the IMGT TRB V, D and J references. The analysis was limited to V-J combinations with a frequency above 0.0001, which together covered around 99% of the repertoires. For each V-J combination, a TCR clonal expansion and chaos score was defined as the ratio of F50 clonal expansion to chaos observed in the TCRdist matrix. Features were reduced by Welch's t-statistics and random forest to 10 to 15 V-J combinations, which fed a naive Bayes classifier. The Morisita-Horn index was used to measure how similar the thyroid and blood repertoires were. TCRdb passed the public sequencing reads through fastp at Q25 and MiXCR, retaining productive beta sequences. Every entry covers one CDR3 protein and lists the most common genes and DNA from its rows. In this record, the V and J calls reflect TCRdb's handling and not the investigators' own analysis. The sample data list around 600,000 distinct CDR3 sequences, and roughly 41% of these were observed just once. The leading ten clones occupy 3.3% of the sample.

Sequencing was done on a sample of peripheral blood. This TCR was sampled from an adult man with Graves' ophthalmopathy. The chain couples TRBV19 to TRBJ2-7; too little of a D gene remains to name it. The CDR3 loop reads CASKLRSSYEQYF. The nucleotide sequence is given as TGTGCCAGTAAACTCAGGAGCTCCTACGAGCAGTACTTC.